Listed here are 16 T cell receptor beta chains from one sample, sequenced in a study of blood T cell repertoires in COVID-19. The repertoire was sequenced with immunoSEQ multiplex PCR; TCRdb's copy has only in-frame clones and lacks some. The sample gives more than 40,000 clones, approximately 84% of which show up once; roughly 4.4% is in the top ten. Sequenced input: peripheral blood. The receptor source for this set is a middle-aged man with active COVID-19.

This chain joins TRBV28 and TRBJ2-7; D uncertain. The CDR3 spans 12 residues. With 3 bases removed from V and 1 base from J, the gap between germline ends came to 4 bases. The V gene's germline CDR1 is MDHEN and CDR2 SYDVKM. The CDR3 sequence is CASSFRSYEQYF. The CDR3 region has the DNA TGTGCCAGCAGTTTTAGATCCTACGAGCAGTACTTC. Complete variable domain (other parts from reference TRBV28 and TRBJ2-7): DVKVTQSSRYLVKRTGEKVFLECVQDMDHENMFWYRQDPGLGLRLIYFSYDVKMKEKGDIPEGYSVSREKKERFSLILESASTNQTSMYLCASSFRSYEQYFGPGTRLTVT.

V and J are TRBV13 and TRBJ2-4; D might be TRBD1 (5 bases). The V end was cut by 2 bases, the J end by 13 bases, with 9 bases between. Germline CDR1 and CDR2: PRHDT and FYEKMQ (reference sequence). The CDR3 is made up of 11 amino acids. The CDR3 is CASSLQGKQYF. The CDR3 bases are TGTGCCAGCAGCTTACAGGGCAAGCAGTACTTC. The full variable domain, with the rest looked up from reference TRBV13 and TRBJ2-4, is AAGVIQSPRHLIKEKRETATLKCYPIPRHDTVYWYQQGPGQDPQFLISFYEKMQSDKGSIPDRFSAQQFSDYHSELNMSSLELGDSALYFCASSLQGKQYFGAGTRLSVL.

V usage is TRBV7-6 and J usage is TRBJ2-7, with 12 positions matching TRBD2. Looked up from germline, CDR1 is SGHVS and CDR2 is FNYEAQ. The V and J ends lost 5 bases and 4 bases, in that order; junction bases with no gene match: 6. CDR3 length equals 15 residues. The CDR3: CASSQTSGGGYEQYF. CDR3 sequence (DNA): TGTGCCAGCAGCCAGACTAGCGGGGGAGGTTACGAGCAGTACTTC.

The chain couples TRBV12-5 to TRBJ2-2; D is undetermined. This CDR3 has 12 residues. Germline CDR1 is LGHNT and CDR2 is FRNRAP. V was cut by 6 bases and J by 8 bases, with 10 bases left in between. The CDR3 here is CASGTTWGELFF. DNA for the CDR3: TGTGCTAGTGGAACAACCTGGGGGGAGCTGTTTTTT.

The chain carries TRBV4-1 and TRBJ1-3, with 9 bases identical to TRBD1. Germline CDR1 is MGHRA and CDR2 is YSYEKL. This CDR3 is 16 amino acids long. The V gene end was trimmed by 3 bases and the J gene end by 4 bases; junction bases not matched to a gene: 7. Written as DNA, the CDR3 is TGCGCCAGCAGCCACCCCTTTGGGACAGGGGGAAACACCATATATTTT. Translation: CASSHPFGTGGNTIYF.

This chain joins TRBV28 and TRBJ1-2; TRBD1 aligns across 10 bases. With 7 bases clipped from V and 3 bases from J, the junction kept 5 bases outside the gene matches. The CDR3 is 14 residues long. Germline lookup yields CDR1 MDHEN and CDR2 SYDVKM. The CDR3 region has the DNA TGTGCCAGCACCTGGGACAGGGGCGACTATGGCTACACCTTC. Translating it yields CASTWDRGDYGYTF.

The chain joins TRBV9 to TRBJ2-3; the match to TRBD1 covers 7 bases. CDR1 is SGDLS and CDR2 is YYNGEE in the germline V gene. J lost 0 bases, V lost 4 bases, and 5 bases had no gene match. CDR3 size: 15 residues. The CDR3 DNA is TGTGCCAGCAGCAAGGGACAGCCGAGCACAGATACGCAGTATTTT. It yields the protein CASSKGQPSTDTQYF.

This clone came up a few times. The gene calls are TRBV3-1 (or the pseudogene TRBV3-2) and TRBJ1-1; weak D call: TRBD1 (5 bases). The germline V gene has CDR1 LGHDT and CDR2 YNNKEL (reference sequence). V lost 3 bases to trimming and J lost 4 bases, with 6 bases between them. CDR3 size: 12 residues. CDR3 residues: CASSQGGTEAFF. In nucleotides, the CDR3 is TGTGCCAGCAGCCAGGGGGGCACTGAAGCTTTCTTT.

The chain is built from TRBV28 and TRBJ2-7; 9 nucleotides agree with TRBD1. The CDR3 runs to 15 residues. Germline CDR1 and CDR2: MDHEN and SYDVKM. V was clipped by 1 base and J by 4 bases; unmatched bases: 5. CDR3 sequence (DNA): TGTGCCAGCAGTTTATTGGGACAGGGAGGGTACGAGCAGTACTTC. Protein: CASSLLGQGGYEQYF.

The CDR3 loop is CSVARGLEQYF. CDR3 coding DNA: TGCAGCGTTGCCCGAGGTCTCGAGCAGTACTTC. This chain joins TRBV29-1 and TRBJ2-7; D is undetermined. Trimming pared 4 bases from V and 6 bases from J, leaving 10 bases between. Per the germline V gene, CDR1 is SQVTM and CDR2 is ANQGSEA. This CDR3 is built from 11 residues.

In this sample, this clone turned up once. This chain joins TRBV24-1 and TRBJ2-2, with a tentative D call TRBD2 (5 bases). The ends were cut back, 2 bases at V and 5 bases at J, with 5 bases in the middle. CDR1 and CDR2 (germline): KGHDR, SFDVKD. This CDR3 contains 13 residues. CDR3 sequence reads: CATSDSGTGELFF. CDR3 nucleotides: TGTGCCACCAGTGATTCGGGGACCGGGGAGCTGTTTTTT.

The chain uses TRBV28 and TRBJ1-4; D perhaps matches TRBD1 (5 bases). V was clipped by 4 bases and J by 5 bases, with 11 bases between them. CDR1 MDHEN and CDR2 SYDVKM come from the germline V gene. The CDR3 consists of 14 residues. The CDR3 spells CASSSTARNEKLFF. CDR3 nucleotide sequence: TGTGCCAGCAGTTCGACAGCACGAAATGAAAAACTGTTTTTT.

V is TRBV4-3 and J is TRBJ1-2; 10 nucleotides line up with TRBD1. The CDR3 is made up of 15 amino acids. CDR1 and CDR2 from the germline V gene are LGHNA and YSLEER. With V trimmed by 4 bases and J by 8 bases, 10 bases remained unmatched. The CDR3 bases are TGCGCCAGCAGCCTAGAGACAGGGGGCGCAGGCGGCTACACCTTC. This translates into CASSLETGGAGGYTF.

In DNA, the CDR3 is TGTGCCAGTGGGGGGGCTACGCAGTATTTT. Translated, it gives CASGGATQYF. The chain is built from TRBV27 and TRBJ2-3; TRBD2 is a possible D gene (7 bases). V lost 9 bases to trimming and J lost 8 bases, with 9 bases between them. This CDR3 has 10 amino acids. The germline gives CDR1 MNHEY, CDR2 SMNVEV (reference sequence).

The chain has TRBV5-1 and TRBJ2-4, with 8 bases aligning to TRBD1. J lost 8 bases, V lost 4 bases, and 11 bases had no gene match. The CDR3 spans 15 residues. Per germline, CDR1 SGHRS and CDR2 YFSETQ. CDR3 region: CASSKDRAKRDIQYF. For the CDR3, the DNA is TGCGCCAGCAGCAAGGACAGGGCAAAACGTGACATTCAGTACTTC.

The V call is TRBV10-3, the J call TRBJ2-5; 8 nucleotides line up with TRBD1. The CDR3 loop spans 13 amino acids. Trimming cost V 5 bases and J 5 bases; bases outside gene matches: 4. Germline CDR1 reads ENHRY; CDR2 reads SYGVKD. In DNA form, the CDR3 reads TGTGCCATCAGTCCGGGACAGGAGGAGACCCAGTACTTC. Protein product: CAISPGQEETQYF.